This is a list of T cell receptor beta chains from one sample in a study of OX40 agonist ivuxolimab in advanced cancers. TCRdb keeps only in-frame clones here, not all; method: immunoSEQ multiplex PCR. The sample includes 28,000 or so clones, almost 80% of them seen just once. The sample here was CD4+ or CD8+ T cells sorted from blood, taken in a trial of the OX40 agonist ivuxolimab. These receptors came from an adult with an advanced solid tumor such as melanoma, head and neck, liver or kidney cancer. The CDR3 runs from the conserved cysteine through the conserved F or W. D genes are given only for firm matches. Not every row has a clone size; where given, it reads once, few, many or a size class.

v_gene	abundance	d_gene	j_gene	CDR3aa	CDR3nt
TRBV7-2	-	-	TRBJ1-6	CASSLRGSSYNSPLHF	TGTGCCAGCAGCTTACGGGGGAGCTCCTATAATTCACCCCTCCACTTT
TRBV27	-	-	TRBJ2-7	CASSPGRVGYEQYF	TGTGCCAGCAGTCCTGGCAGGGTGGGCTACGAGCAGTACTTC
TRBV7-3	-	TRBD2	TRBJ2-1	CASSLAGGNNEQFF	TGTGCCAGCAGCTTAGCGGGGGGCAACAATGAGCAGTTCTTC
TRBV6-1	-	-	TRBJ2-5	CASRDLLGGGETQYF	TGTGCCAGCAGGGATCTCTTGGGAGGAGGAGAGACCCAGTACTTC
TRBV7-9	-	-	TRBJ2-7	CASSPRGWEQYF	TGTGCCAGCAGCCCCCGGGGGTGGGAGCAGTACTTC
TRBV30	-	-	TRBJ2-5	CAWSRGGETQYF	TGTGCCTGGAGTAGAGGGGGGGAGACCCAGTACTTC
TRBV6-5	few	-	TRBJ1-2	CASSSGGGPYGYTF	TGTGCCAGCAGCTCGGGGGGAGGGCCCTATGGCTACACCTTC
TRBV6-5	-	-	TRBJ2-7	CASSPGPYYEQYF	TGTGCCAGCAGCCCCGGGCCCTACTACGAGCAGTACTTC
TRBV2	-	-	TRBJ2-7	CASSESRTGEQYF	TGTGCCAGCAGTGAAAGCAGAACAGGCGAGCAGTACTTC
TRBV9	-	-	TRBJ1-4	CASAGETGNEKLFF	TGTGCCAGCGCGGGGGAGACGGGGAATGAAAAACTGTTTTTT
TRBV7-9	-	-	TRBJ1-6	CASSFDGHSSNSPLHF	TGTGCCAGCAGCTTCGATGGTCACAGCTCGAATTCACCCCTCCACTTT
TRBV4-3	-	-	TRBJ2-2	CASSQDFWTAATGELFF	TGCGCCAGCAGCCAAGATTTCTGGACAGCGGCGACCGGGGAGCTGTTTTTT
TRBV4-3	few	-	TRBJ2-7	CASSQEKQGSEQYF	TGCGCCAGCAGCCAAGAGAAACAGGGATCCGAGCAGTACTTC
TRBV7-9	-	TRBD1	TRBJ1-4	CASSQTGGYGEKLFF	TGTGCCAGCAGTCAAACAGGGGGCTATGGTGAAAAACTGTTTTTT
TRBV5-6	-	TRBD1	TRBJ1-2	CASSPGTGVGYGYTF	TGTGCCAGCAGCCCCGGGACAGGGGTAGGCTATGGCTACACCTTC
TRBV5-5	-	-	TRBJ2-6	CASTQGGAGVIGSGANVLTF	TGTGCCAGCACCCAGGGGGGGGCTGGGGTAATAGGCTCTGGGGCCAACGTCCTGACTTTC
TRBV1	-	-	TRBJ1-2	CTSSQDEGRGLNYGYTF	TGCACCAGCAGCCAAGATGAAGGTAGGGGACTAAACTATGGCTACACCTTC
TRBV5-6	few	TRBD1	TRBJ2-4	CASSLGQGNIQYF	TGTGCCAGCAGCCTTGGACAGGGAAACATTCAGTACTTC
TRBV7-8	-	-	TRBJ2-3	CASSGDWGTDTQYF	TGTGCCAGCAGCGGGGACTGGGGCACAGATACGCAGTATTTT
TRBV5-8	-	-	TRBJ2-7	CASSLRSREQYF	TGTGCCAGCAGCTTAAGGTCCCGCGAGCAGTACTTC
TRBV19	-	-	TRBJ2-1	CASSIEAGSANEQFF	TGTGCCAGTAGTATAGAGGCAGGGTCGGCCAATGAGCAGTTCTTC
TRBV30	-	TRBD1	TRBJ2-4	CAWSGTGEGIQYF	TGTGCCTGGAGCGGGACAGGCGAGGGCATTCAGTACTTC
TRBV7-8	-	TRBD1	TRBJ1-5	CASSWPPGQGTQPQHF	TGTGCCAGCAGCTGGCCCCCGGGACAGGGGACCCAGCCCCAGCATTTT
TRBV19	-	TRBD2	TRBJ2-5	CASMGTSLETQYF	TGTGCCAGTATGGGGACTAGTTTAGAGACCCAGTACTTC
TRBV14	-	TRBD2	TRBJ2-3	CASSQVTSELLF	TGTGCCAGCAGCCAAGTGACTAGCGAGCTCCTTTTT
TRBV30	once	-	TRBJ1-3	CAWSRMSGGGNTIYF	TGTGCCTGGAGCCGTATGTCCGGAGGCGGAAACACCATATATTTT
TRBV4-3	-	-	TRBJ1-4	CASSQDHGSPREKLFF	TGCGCCAGCAGCCAAGATCATGGCAGCCCGAGGGAAAAACTGTTTTTT
TRBV10-1	medium-sized	TRBD1	TRBJ1-4	CASSAAGTGAEKLFF	TGCGCCAGCAGTGCGGCCGGGACAGGGGCCGAAAAACTGTTTTTT
TRBV19	-	TRBD1	TRBJ1-1	CASSTTGGYTEAFF	TGTGCCAGTAGTACGACAGGGGGGTACACTGAAGCTTTCTTT
TRBV15	-	-	TRBJ1-2	CATSSPGAGNYGYTF	TGTGCCACCAGCTCCCCAGGGGCCGGTAACTATGGCTACACCTTC
TRBV7-1	-	-	TRBJ2-7	CASSLGAYEQYF	TGTGCCAGCAGCTTGGGGGCCTACGAGCAGTACTTC
TRBV4-3	once	TRBD1	TRBJ2-2	CASSHGQGFTGELFF	TGCGCCAGCAGCCATGGACAGGGGTTCACCGGGGAGCTGTTTTTT
TRBV19	once	TRBD1	TRBJ2-7	CASSWGQGASYEQYF	TGTGCCAGTAGTTGGGGACAGGGGGCTTCCTACGAGCAGTACTTC
TRBV7-9	-	TRBD2	TRBJ2-1	CASSSGGGVSYNEQFF	TGTGCCAGCAGCTCTGGCGGGGGAGTCTCCTACAATGAGCAGTTCTTC
TRBV6-1	medium-sized	-	TRBJ1-2	CASRRDGNYGYTF	TGTGCCAGCAGACGGGACGGCAACTATGGCTACACCTTC
TRBV7-9	-	TRBD1	TRBJ2-7	CASSSRDRVFHEQYF	TGTGCCAGCAGCTCGCGGGACAGGGTTTTCCACGAGCAGTACTTC
TRBV18	-	-	TRBJ1-4	CASSPPGRRNEKLFF	TGTGCCAGCTCACCGCCGGGACGGCGTAATGAAAAACTGTTTTTT
TRBV7-6	-	-	TRBJ1-1	CASSSVESGEAFF	TGTGCCAGCAGCTCAGTAGAGAGCGGGGAAGCTTTCTTT
TRBV4-1	-	-	TRBJ1-4	CASSQDPTAGGEKLFF	TGCGCCAGCAGCCAAGACCCCACAGCGGGTGGTGAAAAACTGTTTTTT
TRBV27	-	-	TRBJ1-2	CASRITLGDLDGYTF	TGTGCCAGCCGAATTACCCTCGGGGACCTTGATGGCTACACCTTC
TRBV7-7	-	TRBD2	TRBJ2-2	CASSAQSGENTGELFF	TGTGCTAGCAGCGCCCAAAGCGGGGAGAACACCGGGGAGCTGTTTTTT
TRBV2	-	TRBD1	TRBJ1-5	CASRGTGGSQPQHF	TGTGCCAGCAGGGGCACAGGGGGCTCTCAGCCCCAGCATTTT
TRBV6-1	-	TRBD1	TRBJ2-1	CASSALPGQGYNEQFF	TGTGCCAGCAGTGCCCTACCGGGACAGGGGTACAATGAGCAGTTCTTC
TRBV4-3	-	TRBD1	TRBJ1-3	CASSLRTGFGNTIYF	TGCGCCAGCAGCCTACGGACAGGGTTTGGAAACACCATATATTTT